This T cell receptor beta chain stems from a study of blood T cell repertoires in COVID-19. Study-wide background: COVID-19 samples from acute and convalescent phases originated in the United States, Italy and Spain.

This clone occurred a few times. Followed longitudinally, the Seattle patients had been enrolled during active infection. The germline gives CDR1 MNHEY, CDR2 SVGAGI. The CDR3 totals 14 residues. The V end lost 0 bases, the J end lost 7 bases, and 12 bases lay between the germline ends. The method was immunoSEQ multiplex PCR; TCRdb's version includes in-frame clones alone and lacks a portion of them. Seen here are about 250,000 clones, approximately 85% observed once, and the top ten hold approximately 6%. This receptor was identified in a woman of 80 years or more with COVID-19, enrolled during active disease. V is TRBV6-5 and J is TRBJ1-1, with D unclear. The sample was peripheral blood. The CDR3 DNA reads as TGTGCCAGCAGTTACTCTCTAGTAGCGGATGAAGCTTTCTTT. Translation: CASSYSLVADEAFF.